Here is one T cell receptor beta chain with its context. This receptor's antigen is unknown. Base qualities are not provided; no much larger clone lies one nucleotide away. The entry originates in a study of Ad26.COV2.S vaccination and SARS-CoV-2 variants (dated by TCRdb to about 2021). Describing the broader study: Vaccine-arm donors came from COV1001, a multicentre, randomized, double-blind, placebo-controlled phase I-IIa trial of Ad26.COV2.S in healthy adults. TCRbeta repertoire sequencing served as the tool for gauging how specific and how broad the SARS-CoV-2-reactive T cell receptors were following Ad26.COV2.S vaccination. Investigators did not know the trial group allocation while performing experiments and assessing outcomes. Participants in the trial were split at random into five groups of five each, receiving low-dose or high-dose Ad26.COV2.S once or twice, or else placebo on both occasions. A total of 32 samples were included in the TCR-sequenced set, comprising around 20 Ad26.COV2.S vaccine recipients, 5 placebo recipients and 8 SARS-CoV-2 convalescent individuals. Ad26.COV2.S was administered intramuscularly at a dose of 5x10^10 or 1x10^11 viral particles, either as one shot or as two shots given 56 days apart.

The sample's treatment or condition label, decoded: roughly 18 received Ad26.COV2.S at low or high dose, single or two shots; about five received placebo; per-sample allocation not given. For vaccine and placebo recipients, repertoires were sequenced using samples collected on day 63 after the first injection. Cohort 1b enrolled 20 to 30 adults aged 18-55 years at a single site in Boston, USA, between 29 July and 7 August 2020. Ad26.COV2.S was a replication-incompetent adenovirus type 26 vector expressing a prefusion-stabilized SARS-CoV-2 spike protein from the original Wuhan strain. According to the germline V gene (reference sequence), CDR1 reads SEHNR and CDR2 reads FQNEAQ. Trimming removed 5 bases from V and 7 bases from J, leaving 12 bases between the germline ends. The CDR3, from cysteine to phenylalanine, totals 13 residues. The DNA shown is the 39-base CDR3, in frame from base 1. Overall results and qualifications from the work: Vaccine and placebo recipients had comparable non-spike TCR breadth, which fits with the vaccine containing only spike. After vaccination, substantial breadth of spike-specific CD8+ and CD4+ T cell responses was reported. The study was not powered to compare responses between vaccine doses or regimens. Higher spike-specific TCR breadth was observed in Ad26.COV2.S recipients than in placebo recipients (P = 0.0014). The authors noted that the TCR breadth and depth analyses may have underestimated total T cell responses.

TCRbeta CDR3 regions were sequenced with the immunoSEQ Assay. After extraction, genomic DNA underwent amplification by bias-controlled multiplex PCR, followed by high-throughput sequencing. On the study's bioinformatics: To quantify the absolute abundance of each unique TCRbeta CDR3 region, sequences were collapsed and filtered. T cell fraction was estimated by normalization of TCRbeta template counts to usable DNA, with usable DNA being measured through amplification of reference genes present in all nucleated cells. Repertoire TCRs were annotated as SARS-CoV-2-specific by exact matching of V gene, CDR3 amino acid sequence and J gene to a known reactive TCR set. MIRA supplied the reference SARS-CoV-2 TCR set, which was filtered for enrichment in COVID-19-positive ImmuneCODE repertoires so that public or cross-reactive TCRs were removed. Using the MIRA antigens, annotated TCRs were further analysed by specific ORF or by position within an ORF. Breadth was defined as annotated unique rearrangements over total unique productive rearrangements; depth was the summed frequency of those rearrangements. Group comparisons of TCR breadth used two-sided Wilcoxon rank-sum tests. As stored in TCRdb, this immuneACCESS dataset retains in-frame rearrangements with V and J assigned. A fraction of the clones does not appear; measured against another copy, unresolved V genes explain less than half of the discrepancy, and the remainder lacks a known reason. V, J and clone size are those of that table, while D and trimming were read from the DNA. Present in this sample are some 500,000 clones, approximately 89% of which were seen just once. The ten largest make up 2.5% to 3% of the sample.

Sequences were derived from peripheral blood, sampled in a trial of Ad26.COV2.S vaccine versus placebo. This sequence originates from a person aged 18-65 years who received the Ad26.COV2.S COVID-19 vaccine or a placebo. The chain links TRBV7-9 with TRBJ1-3, with a tentative D gene TRBD1 over 5 matching bases. DNA sequence: TGTGCCAGCAGCCCGCGGGAGGGGAACACCATATATTTT. The resulting protein is CASSPREGNTIYF.